The 29 T cell receptor beta chains below all came from one sample that was sequenced in a study of beta chain features in type 1 diabetes. Reverse transcription of all isolated RNA meant that expressed TCRB transcripts were sequenced. Clones were read by immunoSEQ multiplex PCR, and TCRdb kept only the in-frame ones, dropping some. The repertoire has fewer than 900,000 clones, about 17% of them found once; the top ten carry 0.02% to 0.03%. The material sequenced was naive CD4+ T cells from blood. These receptors came from a woman aged 18 to 35 in good health.

V and J are TRBV6-5 and TRBJ2-7; tentative D call: TRBD1 (5 bases). Trimming cost V 4 bases and J 0 bases, with 10 bases left between them. CDR1 is MNHEY and CDR2 is SVGAGI in the germline V gene. The CDR3 has 14 residues. Here the CDR3 reads CASSSDSISYEQYF. CDR3 nucleotides: TGTGCCAGCAGTTCCGACAGCATCTCCTACGAGCAGTACTTC.

The chain couples TRBV6-5 to TRBJ2-1; D tentatively fits TRBD1 or TRBD2 (5 bases each). Germline CDR1 and CDR2: MNHEY and SVGAGI. The CDR3 is 13 residues long. Deletions cut 6 bases from V and 4 bases from J, with 10 bases between. The CDR3 spells CASSRDLYNEQFF. The CDR3 DNA sequence: TGTGCCAGCAGCAGGGACCTATACAATGAGCAGTTCTTC.

This clone came up a few times. The V and J genes are TRBV6-5 and TRBJ2-1, with 7 bases identical to TRBD2. Germline V gene sequence: CDR1 MNHEY, CDR2 SVGAGI. This CDR3 has 15 residues. V was clipped by 5 bases and J by 0 bases; unmatched bases: 4. CDR3 region: CASSTSGTSYNEQFF. The CDR3, as DNA: TGTGCCAGCAGTACCAGCGGGACCTCCTACAATGAGCAGTTCTTC.

The chain is built from TRBV5-4 and TRBJ1-1, with D unclear. Trimming stripped 6 bases from V and 1 base from J, with 13 bases between. The CDR3 is 14 residues long. Germline lookup yields CDR1 SGHNT and CDR2 YYREEE (reference sequence). The CDR3 loop is CASNYETANTEAFF. The CDR3 nucleotides are TGTGCCAGCAACTATGAAACAGCGAACACTGAAGCTTTCTTT.

V gene TRBV5-6 combines with J gene TRBJ2-5; no definite D call. The CDR3 totals 11 residues. Trimming shortened V by 4 bases and J by 4 bases, and 5 bases separated the two germline ends. Germline V gene sequence: CDR1 SGHDT, CDR2 YYEEEE. CDR3 in amino acids: CASSRRETQYF. The CDR3 nucleotides read TGTGCCAGCAGCCGACGAGAGACCCAGTACTTC.

This clone was seen just once. The DNA for the CDR3 is TGTGCCAGCATGGGGACCTACTCCTACGAGCAGTACTTC. This translates into CASMGTYSYEQYF. This sequence joins TRBV6-5 and TRBJ2-7; possibly TRBD1 or TRBD2 for D (5 bases each). V lost 7 bases and J lost 0, with 10 bases in between. The CDR3 loop spans 13 amino acids. Germline CDR1 reads MNHEY; CDR2 reads SVGAGI.

The chain joins TRBV7-9 to TRBJ2-2, with D perhaps TRBD1 (5 bases). Trimming stripped 5 bases from V and 9 bases from J, with 10 bases between. The germline V gene encodes CDR1 SEHNR and CDR2 FQNEAQ (reference sequence). This CDR3 comprises 12 residues. The DNA for the CDR3 is TGTGCCAGCAGCATCCAGGGTAGGGAGCTGTTTTTT. Protein sequence: CASSIQGRELFF.

This clone was seen only a few times. V and J are TRBV7-2 and TRBJ2-7; 10 bases are shared with TRBD2. The CDR3 extends over 18 amino acids. V was pared by 4 bases and J by 6 bases, with 18 bases of the junction left unmatched. Germline-derived CDR1 and CDR2 are SGHTA and FQGNSA. The CDR3 nucleotides are TGTGCCAGCAGCTCAACCCGGACTAGCGGAACGTGGGGTCTCGAGCAGTACTTC. Its translation is CASSSTRTSGTWGLEQYF.

This clone occurred a few times. The CDR3 sequence is CASSPPGVYEQYF. The CDR3 region has the DNA TGTGCCAGCAGCCCGCCGGGAGTCTACGAGCAGTACTTC. The chain couples TRBV7-2 to TRBJ2-7; the D gene is possibly TRBD2 (6 bases). CDR1 is SGHTA and CDR2 is FQGNSA in the germline V gene. CDR3 length equals 13 residues. The V gene lost 5 bases and the J gene lost 3 bases, with 11 bases spanning the gap.

Here the CDR3 DNA reads TGTGCCAGCACAAGGACAGGGGCTAATGAAAAACTGTTTTTT. This codes for CASTRTGANEKLFF. The chain links TRBV18 to TRBJ1-4, with 9 bases matching TRBD1. CDR1 is KGHSH, CDR2 LQKENI, per germline. The CDR3 has 14 amino acids. V lost 8 bases and J lost 3; bases outside the gene matches: 4.

This clone was seen only a few times. Written as DNA, the CDR3 is TGTGCCAGCAGTGAAAGCGGGACTAGAGATGAGCAGTTCTTC. It translates to CASSESGTRDEQFF. The genes are TRBV6-1 and TRBJ2-1, with TRBD2 matching over 8 bases. The CDR3 covers 14 residues. V gave up 2 bases and J gave up 8 bases; unmatched junction bases: 5. Germline V gives CDR1 MNHNS, CDR2 SASEGT.

The chain has TRBV19 and TRBJ2-1; D is perhaps TRBD1 or TRBD2 (5 bases each). CDR1 and CDR2 (germline): LNHDA, SQIVND (reference sequence). V was pared by 5 bases and J by 4 bases, with 15 bases between. This CDR3 is 15 amino acids long. CDR3 coding DNA: TGTGCCAGTAGTTCCGGCAGGGCGGGTTACAATGAGCAGTTCTTC. The encoded protein is CASSSGRAGYNEQFF.

In its sample, this clone was seen a few times. The rearrangement links TRBV20-1 to TRBJ2-1, with D unclear. With 2 bases removed from V and 7 bases from J, the gap between germline ends came to 6 bases. The germline CDR1 and CDR2 sequences are DFQATT and SNEGSKA (reference sequence). The CDR3 has 11 residues. The CDR3 spells CSARSRNEQFF. CDR3 nucleotides: TGCAGTGCTAGATCTCGGAATGAGCAGTTCTTC.

V and J are TRBV5-4 and TRBJ2-1; D is possibly TRBD1 (8 bases). V lost 3 bases and J 4 bases, leaving 14 bases between the germline ends. The CDR3 has 15 residues. CDR1 is SGHNT, CDR2 YYREEE, per germline (reference sequence). The CDR3 spells CASSSYRGGYNEQFF. Here the CDR3 DNA reads TGTGCCAGCAGCTCTTACAGGGGGGGGTACAATGAGCAGTTCTTC. The full variable domain, completed using reference TRBV5-4 and TRBJ2-1, is ETGVTQSPTHLIKTRGQQVTLRCSSQSGHNTVSWYQQALGQGPQFIFQYYREEENGRGNFPPRFSGLQFPNYSSELNVNALELDDSALYLCASSSYRGGYNEQFFGPGTRLTVL.

V and J are TRBV12-5 and TRBJ2-7; D is ambiguous. Trimming shortened V by 4 bases and J by 2 bases, and 9 bases separated the two germline ends. This CDR3 spans 13 amino acids. The germline V gene has CDR1 LGHNT and CDR2 FRNRAP. The CDR3 bases are TGTGCTAGTGGTTGCCCGCGCCCCTACGAGCAGTACTTC. This codes for CASGCPRPYEQYF.

The gene calls are TRBV5-8 and TRBJ2-1; D may be TRBD1 or TRBD2 (5 bases each). The CDR3 covers 17 residues. Trimming stripped 3 bases from V and 8 bases from J, with 24 bases between. The germline CDR1 and CDR2 sequences are SGHTS and YDEGEE. CDR3 nucleotides: TGTGCCAGCAGCTACACCGGGGCACGACCGGGGTTCCATGAGCAGTTCTTC. Translated: CASSYTGARPGFHEQFF.

The chain has TRBV18 and TRBJ2-1, with TRBD2 identical over 13 bases. The CDR3 length is 17 residues. Germline trimming cut 6 bases from V and 4 bases from J; bases unmatched to any gene: 9. The germline gives CDR1 KGHSH, CDR2 LQKENI. CDR3 nucleotide sequence: TGTGCCAGCTCGTCCGGGACTAGCGGGACTAATTACAATGAGCAGTTCTTC. Translation: CASSSGTSGTNYNEQFF.

In DNA form, the CDR3 reads TGTGCCAGCAGATGGACTAGCGGGAGTGGCGAGCAGTACTTC. Translating it yields CASRWTSGSGEQYF. The rearrangement uses TRBV27 and TRBJ2-7; the match to TRBD2 covers 13 bases. Germline loops: CDR1 MNHEY, CDR2 SMNVEV (reference sequence). Germline trimming cut 6 bases from V and 6 bases from J; bases unmatched to any gene: 5. The CDR3 consists of 14 residues.

The chain combines TRBV11-2 with TRBJ1-5; the match to TRBD1 covers 8 bases. V was clipped by 5 bases and J by 7 bases; unmatched bases: 7. Germline loops: CDR1 SGHAT, CDR2 FQNNGV. This CDR3 is built from 14 residues. CDR3 bases: TGTGCCAGCAGCCGCGACAGGGGTCAACAGCCCCAGCATTTT. Residues: CASSRDRGQQPQHF. Combining the CDR3 with reference TRBV11-2 and TRBJ1-5 gives the whole variable domain EAGVAQSPRYKIIEKRQSVAFWCNPISGHATLYWYQQILGQGPKLLIQFQNNGVVDDSQLPKDRFSAERLKGVDSTLKIQPAKLEDSAVYLCASSRDRGQQPQHFGDGTRLSIL.

V usage is TRBV14 and J usage is TRBJ2-1; D might be TRBD2 (6 bases). Trimming took 6 bases from V and 7 from J, leaving 13 bases between them. Per the germline V gene, CDR1 is SGHDN and CDR2 is FVKESK. This CDR3 is built from 13 residues. For the CDR3, the DNA is TGTGCCAGCAGACACCGACTAGGTAATGAGCAGTTCTTC. This translates into CASRHRLGNEQFF.

The CDR3 here is CASAPGTGWYRQHTDTQYF. Written as DNA, the CDR3 is TGTGCCAGCGCACCGGGGACAGGGTGGTATCGGCAGCACACAGATACGCAGTATTTT. The V gene is TRBV7-2, the J gene TRBJ2-3; 9 positions match TRBD1. Germline V gives CDR1 SGHTA, CDR2 FQGNSA. The CDR3 runs to 19 residues. V lost 8 bases, J lost 2 bases, and 20 bases stayed unmatched.

The chain couples TRBV9 to TRBJ2-3, with a possible D match to TRBD1 (6 bases). From germline, CDR1 is SGDLS and CDR2 YYNGEE. The CDR3 covers 16 residues. Deletions cut 4 bases from V and 4 bases from J, with 19 bases between. The CDR3 bases are TGTGCCAGCAGCAGAACAGGGACGTCGGTCCCAGATACGCAGTATTTT. Translation: CASSRTGTSVPDTQYF.

This clone was counted only a few times. The same CDR3 arises from other DNA sequences in this sample as well. The J gene is TRBJ2-7, the V gene TRBV20-1, with D perhaps matching TRBD2 (6 bases). The CDR3 length is 10 residues. Germline CDR1 and CDR2: DFQATT and SNEGSKA (reference sequence). V was cut by 6 bases and J by 4 bases, with 7 bases left in between. CDR3 coding DNA: TGCAGTGCGGGGGGATACGAGCAGTACTTC. Translation: CSAGGYEQYF.

This chain uses TRBV4-3 with TRBJ2-4; D remains unclear. In germline, CDR1 is LGHNA, CDR2 YSLEER. The CDR3 spans 16 residues. V lost 0 bases, J lost 3 bases, and 12 bases lay in between. CDR3 protein: CASSQDLDAGKNIQYF. In DNA, the CDR3 is TGCGCCAGCAGCCAAGATTTGGATGCAGGCAAAAACATTCAGTACTTC.

This clone was picked up a small number of times. The chain employs TRBV15 and TRBJ1-2, with D possibly being TRBD1 (6 bases). The CDR3 sequence is 16 residues long. V was clipped by 4 bases and J by 9 bases, with 24 bases between them. Per germline, CDR1 LNHNV and CDR2 YYDKDF (reference sequence). CDR3 loop: CATSNESGTPARSYTF. CDR3 coding DNA: TGTGCCACCAGCAACGAGTCTGGGACACCCGCTCGAAGCTACACCTTC. The variable domain in full, completed from reference TRBV15 and TRBJ1-2, reads DAMVIQNPRYQVTQFGKPVTLSCSQTLNHNVMYWYQQKSSQAPKLLFHYYDKDFNNEADTPDNFQSRRPNTSFCFLDIRSPGLGDTAMYLCATSNESGTPARSYTFGSGTRLTVV.

In its sample, this clone was seen a few times. The gene calls are TRBV7-2 and TRBJ2-3, with D perhaps TRBD1 (6 bases). V lost 0 bases and J 0 bases, leaving 13 bases between the germline ends. This CDR3 has 17 amino acids. The germline V gene encodes CDR1 SGHTA and CDR2 FQGNSA. DNA for the CDR3: TGTGCCAGCAGCTTAGCGTGGGGGACATCTAGCACAGATACGCAGTATTTT. It is translated as CASSLAWGTSSTDTQYF.

About this clone: Other DNA sequences in the sample encode the same CDR3. CDR3 loop: CASSPASGAYEQYF. Here the CDR3 DNA reads TGTGCCAGCTCACCCGCTAGCGGGGCCTACGAGCAGTACTTC. This sequence joins TRBV18 and TRBJ2-7, with TRBD2 identical over 9 bases. Germline V gene sequence: CDR1 KGHSH, CDR2 LQKENI. The V segment lost 3 bases and the J segment 2 bases; nucleotides outside the gene matches: 2. The CDR3 is made up of 14 amino acids.

This clone has just a few counts. This sequence joins TRBV4-3 and TRBJ2-1; 8 positions match TRBD2. The CDR3 is 15 amino acids. Trimming removed 6 bases from V and 8 bases from J; junction bases left unmatched: 12. Germline values: CDR1 LGHNA, CDR2 YSLEER. In DNA form, the CDR3 reads TGCGCCAGCAGTACTGCGGGAGGCTTTTCAGATGAGCAGTTCTTC. Translating it yields CASSTAGGFSDEQFF.

In its sample, this clone was seen a few times. The sample holds other DNA sequences that translate to the same CDR3. The chain couples TRBV2 to TRBJ2-7; D ambiguous. V lost 4 bases and J lost 4, with 8 bases in between. CDR3 length: 12 amino acids. The germline CDR1 and CDR2 sequences are SNHLY and FYNNEI. CDR3 region: CASSVGSYEQYF. CDR3 nucleotides: TGTGCCAGCAGTGTGGGTTCGTACGAGCAGTACTTC.